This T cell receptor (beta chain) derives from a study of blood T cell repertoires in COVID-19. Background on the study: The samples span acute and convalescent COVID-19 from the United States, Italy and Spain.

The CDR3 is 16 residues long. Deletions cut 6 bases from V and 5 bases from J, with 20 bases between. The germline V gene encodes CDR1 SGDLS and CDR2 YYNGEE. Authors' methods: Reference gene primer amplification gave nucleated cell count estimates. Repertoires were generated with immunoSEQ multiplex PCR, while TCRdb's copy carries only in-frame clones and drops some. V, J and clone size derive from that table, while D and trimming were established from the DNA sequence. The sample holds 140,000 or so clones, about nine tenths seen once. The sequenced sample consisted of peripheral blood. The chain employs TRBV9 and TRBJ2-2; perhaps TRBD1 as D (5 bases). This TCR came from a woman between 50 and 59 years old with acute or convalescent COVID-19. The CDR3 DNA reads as TGTGCCAGCACGTCTCTTTTAGGGGCCGGTACCGGGGAGCTGTTTTTT. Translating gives CASTSLLGAGTGELFF.